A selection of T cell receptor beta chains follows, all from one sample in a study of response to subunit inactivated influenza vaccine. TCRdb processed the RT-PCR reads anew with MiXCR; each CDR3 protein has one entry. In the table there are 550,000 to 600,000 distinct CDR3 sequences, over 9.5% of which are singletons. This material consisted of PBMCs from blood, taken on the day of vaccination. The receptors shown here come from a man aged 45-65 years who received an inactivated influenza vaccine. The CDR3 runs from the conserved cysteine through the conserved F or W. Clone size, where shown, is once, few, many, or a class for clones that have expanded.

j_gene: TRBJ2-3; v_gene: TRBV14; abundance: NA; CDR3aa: CASSDVAGRGFTDTQYF
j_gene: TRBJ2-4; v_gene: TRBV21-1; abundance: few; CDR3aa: CASSALRGKLAKNIQYF
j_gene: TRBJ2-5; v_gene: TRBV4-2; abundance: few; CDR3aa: CASSQDPQGAVETQYF
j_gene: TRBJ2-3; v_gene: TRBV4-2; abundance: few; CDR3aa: CASSPTPLGTSGGTDTQYF
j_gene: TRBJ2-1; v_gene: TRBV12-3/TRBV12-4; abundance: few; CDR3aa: CASRRGLAGEQFF
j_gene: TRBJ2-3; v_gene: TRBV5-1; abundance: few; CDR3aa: CASSLAGTSGGANTQYF
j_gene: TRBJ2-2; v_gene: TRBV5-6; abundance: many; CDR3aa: CASSFSSPGELFF
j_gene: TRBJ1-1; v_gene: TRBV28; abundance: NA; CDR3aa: CASRNLGRGLMNTEAFF
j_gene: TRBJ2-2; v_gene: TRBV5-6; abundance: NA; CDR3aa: CASSIRTDARYTGELFF
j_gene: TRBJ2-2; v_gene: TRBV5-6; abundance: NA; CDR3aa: CASSLISPNTGELFF
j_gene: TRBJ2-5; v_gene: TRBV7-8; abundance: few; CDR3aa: CASSLGLRTAVRETQYF
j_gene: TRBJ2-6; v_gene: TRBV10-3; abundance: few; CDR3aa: CAISVGTGNSGANVLTF
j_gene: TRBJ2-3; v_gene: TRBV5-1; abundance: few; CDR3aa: CASSPRAGTDTQYF
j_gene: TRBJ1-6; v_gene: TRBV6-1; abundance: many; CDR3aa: CASMEGANSPLHF
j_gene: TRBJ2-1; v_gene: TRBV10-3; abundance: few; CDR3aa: CAISESRQEWAYNEQFF
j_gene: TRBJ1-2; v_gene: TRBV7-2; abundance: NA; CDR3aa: CASSLDSGNYGYTF